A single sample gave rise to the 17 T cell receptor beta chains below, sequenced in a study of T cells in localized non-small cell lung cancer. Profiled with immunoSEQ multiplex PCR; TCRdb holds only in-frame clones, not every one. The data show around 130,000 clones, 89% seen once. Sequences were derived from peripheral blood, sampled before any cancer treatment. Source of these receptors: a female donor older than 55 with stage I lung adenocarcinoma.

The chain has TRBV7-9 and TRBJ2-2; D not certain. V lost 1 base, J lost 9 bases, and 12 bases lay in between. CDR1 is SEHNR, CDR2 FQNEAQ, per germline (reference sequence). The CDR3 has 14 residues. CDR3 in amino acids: CASSLDTVARELFF. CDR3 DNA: TGTGCCAGCAGCTTAGATACGGTGGCCCGGGAGCTGTTTTTT.

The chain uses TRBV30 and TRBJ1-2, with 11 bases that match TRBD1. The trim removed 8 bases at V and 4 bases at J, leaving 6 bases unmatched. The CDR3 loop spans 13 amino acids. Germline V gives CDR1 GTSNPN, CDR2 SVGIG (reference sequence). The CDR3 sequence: CAGDRGNFYGYTF. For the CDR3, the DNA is TGTGCCGGGGACAGGGGGAATTTCTATGGCTACACCTTC.

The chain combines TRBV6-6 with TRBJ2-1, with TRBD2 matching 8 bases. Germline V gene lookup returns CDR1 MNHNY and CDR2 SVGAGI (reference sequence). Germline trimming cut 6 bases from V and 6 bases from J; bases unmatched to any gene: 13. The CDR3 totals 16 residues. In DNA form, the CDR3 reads TGTGCCAGCAGACTTGCCGGGACTAGGGGCCCCAATGAGCAGTTCTTC. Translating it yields CASRLAGTRGPNEQFF.

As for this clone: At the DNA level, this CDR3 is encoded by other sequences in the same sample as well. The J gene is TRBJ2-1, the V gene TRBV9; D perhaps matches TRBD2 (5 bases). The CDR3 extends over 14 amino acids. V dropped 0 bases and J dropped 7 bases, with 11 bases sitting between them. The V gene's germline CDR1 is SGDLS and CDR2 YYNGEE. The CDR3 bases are TGTGCCAGCAGCGTAGCCCTACTAGGGAATGAGCAGTTCTTC. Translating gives CASSVALLGNEQFF.

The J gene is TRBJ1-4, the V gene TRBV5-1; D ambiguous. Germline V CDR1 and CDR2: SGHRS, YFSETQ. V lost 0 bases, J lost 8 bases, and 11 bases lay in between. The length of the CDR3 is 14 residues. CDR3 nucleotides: TGCGCCAGCAGCTTGGGTCAGGTCTACGAAAAACTGTTTTTT. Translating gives CASSLGQVYEKLFF.

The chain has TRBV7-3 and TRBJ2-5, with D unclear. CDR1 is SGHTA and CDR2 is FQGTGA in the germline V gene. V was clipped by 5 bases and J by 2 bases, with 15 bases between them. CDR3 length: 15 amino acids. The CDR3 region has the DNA TGTGCCAGCAGCCCTAAGTGGGGTTATCAAGAGACCCAGTACTTC. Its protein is CASSPKWGYQETQYF.

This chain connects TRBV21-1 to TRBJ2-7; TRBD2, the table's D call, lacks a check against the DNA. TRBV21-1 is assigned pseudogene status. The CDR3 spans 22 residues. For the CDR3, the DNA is TGTGCCAGCAGCAAACACGGTCAGGTCGGGATTACCAGCGGGATCCGGGGTTTATGGCAGTACTTC. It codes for CASSKHGQVGITSGIRGLWQYF.

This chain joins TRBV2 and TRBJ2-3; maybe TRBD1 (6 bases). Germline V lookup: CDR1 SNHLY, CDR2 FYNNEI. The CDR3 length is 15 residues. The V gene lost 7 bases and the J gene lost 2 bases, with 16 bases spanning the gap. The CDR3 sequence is CASKTTGLYTDTQYF. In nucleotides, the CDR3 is TGTGCCAGCAAGACGACAGGTCTTTACACAGATACGCAGTATTTT.

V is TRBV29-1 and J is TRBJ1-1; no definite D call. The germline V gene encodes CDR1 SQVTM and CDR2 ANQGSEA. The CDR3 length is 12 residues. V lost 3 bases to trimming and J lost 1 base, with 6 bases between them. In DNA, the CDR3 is TGCAGCGTTGACGTTCAGAACACTGAAGCTTTCTTT. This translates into CSVDVQNTEAFF.

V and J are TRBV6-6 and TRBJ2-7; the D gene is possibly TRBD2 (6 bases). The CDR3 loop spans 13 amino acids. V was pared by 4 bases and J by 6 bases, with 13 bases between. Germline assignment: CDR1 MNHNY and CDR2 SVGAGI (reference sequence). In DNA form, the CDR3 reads TGTGCCAGCAGTTTTGCCAACGGGGGCGAGCAGTACTTC. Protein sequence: CASSFANGGEQYF.

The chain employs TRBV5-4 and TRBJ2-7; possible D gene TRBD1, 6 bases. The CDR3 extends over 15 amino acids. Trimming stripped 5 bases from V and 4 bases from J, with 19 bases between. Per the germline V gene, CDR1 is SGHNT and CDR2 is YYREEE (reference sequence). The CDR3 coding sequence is TGTGCCAGCAGTTCTCCGGGACAAGGACGGTACGAGCAGTACTTC. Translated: CASSSPGQGRYEQYF.

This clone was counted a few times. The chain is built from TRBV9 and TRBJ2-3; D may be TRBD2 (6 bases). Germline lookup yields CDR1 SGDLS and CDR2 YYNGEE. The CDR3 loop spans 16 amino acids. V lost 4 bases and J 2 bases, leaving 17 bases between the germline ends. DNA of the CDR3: TGTGCCAGCAGCCCGACTGCCGGGACTCCCACAGATACGCAGTATTTT. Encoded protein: CASSPTAGTPTDTQYF.

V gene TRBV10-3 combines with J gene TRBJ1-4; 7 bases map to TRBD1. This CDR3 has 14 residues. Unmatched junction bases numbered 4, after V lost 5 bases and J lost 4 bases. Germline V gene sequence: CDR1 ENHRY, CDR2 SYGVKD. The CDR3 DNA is TGTGCCATCAGTAGGACAGGATTTAATGAAAAACTGTTTTTT. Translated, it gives CAISRTGFNEKLFF.

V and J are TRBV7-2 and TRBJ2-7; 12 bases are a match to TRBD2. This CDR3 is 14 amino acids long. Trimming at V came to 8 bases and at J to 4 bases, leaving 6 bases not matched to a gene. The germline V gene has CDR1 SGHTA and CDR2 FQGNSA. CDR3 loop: CASGLTSGSYEQYF. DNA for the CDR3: TGTGCCAGCGGCCTGACTAGCGGGAGTTACGAGCAGTACTTC.

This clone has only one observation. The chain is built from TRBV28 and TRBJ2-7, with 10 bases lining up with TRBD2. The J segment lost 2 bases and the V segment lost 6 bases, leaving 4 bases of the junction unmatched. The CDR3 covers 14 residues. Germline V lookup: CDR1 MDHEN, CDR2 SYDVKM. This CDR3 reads CASRDLAGAYEQYF. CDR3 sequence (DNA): TGTGCCAGCAGGGACCTAGCGGGGGCCTACGAGCAGTACTTC.

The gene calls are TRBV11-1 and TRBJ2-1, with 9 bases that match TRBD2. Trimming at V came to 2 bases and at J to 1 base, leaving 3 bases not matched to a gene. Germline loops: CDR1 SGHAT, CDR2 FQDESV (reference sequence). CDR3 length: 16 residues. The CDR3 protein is CASSLRLAVSYNEQFF. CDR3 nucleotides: TGTGCCAGCAGCTTAAGACTAGCGGTATCCTACAATGAGCAGTTCTTC.

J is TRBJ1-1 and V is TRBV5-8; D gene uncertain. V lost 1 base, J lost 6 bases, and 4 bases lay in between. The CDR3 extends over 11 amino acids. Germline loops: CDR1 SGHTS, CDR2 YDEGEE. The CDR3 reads CASSLLSEAFF. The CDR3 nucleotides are TGTGCCAGCAGCTTGTTATCTGAAGCTTTCTTT.